Following are 24 T cell receptor beta chains from one sample sequenced in a study of blood T cell repertoires in COVID-19. Using immunoSEQ multiplex PCR, the repertoire was profiled, and TCRdb retains in-frame clones only, with some absent. The data show a few hundred thousand clones, about nine tenths seen once. Material: PBMCs or T cells enriched from blood (not recorded which). The receptors stem from a young man with acute COVID-19.

This rearrangement joins TRBV27 to TRBJ1-4, with D uncertain. Germline CDR1 MNHEY, CDR2 SMNVEV (reference sequence). V was trimmed by 5 bases and J by 7 bases, leaving 14 bases between them. The CDR3 runs 14 residues. The CDR3 protein is CASSHDPGGEKLFF. The CDR3 nucleotides read TGTGCCAGCAGTCACGACCCAGGAGGTGAAAAACTGTTTTTT.

V usage is TRBV7-9 and J usage is TRBJ1-2; TRBD1 is a possible D gene (5 bases). The CDR3 sequence is 14 residues long. V lost 1 base to trimming and J lost 1 base, with 7 bases between them. Germline assignment: CDR1 SEHNR and CDR2 FQNEAQ (reference sequence). The CDR3 nucleotides read TGTGCCAGCAGCTTAGAGGGGTTTAACTATGGCTACACCTTC. This encodes CASSLEGFNYGYTF.

The rearrangement joins TRBV7-2 to TRBJ2-7; 8 bases line up with TRBD2. The trim removed 5 bases at V and 2 bases at J, leaving 8 bases unmatched. The germline CDR1 and CDR2 sequences are SGHTA and FQGNSA. This CDR3 spans 15 amino acids. Here the CDR3 DNA reads TGTGCCAGCAGCCCGGCGGCGGGAGGCGCCTACGAGCAGTACTTC. Residues: CASSPAAGGAYEQYF.

The J gene is TRBJ2-7, the V gene TRBV29-1, with TRBD2 matching over 8 bases. The junction had 3 bases not matched to a gene; V was cut back by 2 bases and J by 3 bases. This CDR3 has 13 amino acids. CDR1 is SQVTM, CDR2 ANQGSEA, per germline. CDR3 in amino acids: CSVELAGIYEQYF. Written as DNA, the CDR3 is TGCAGCGTTGAACTAGCGGGCATCTACGAGCAGTACTTC.

This chain connects TRBV7-2 to TRBJ2-3; 9 bases are shared with TRBD2. CDR1 and CDR2 from the germline V gene are SGHTA and FQGNSA. Trimming cost V 4 bases and J 4 bases; bases outside gene matches: 9. The CDR3 is 16 amino acids. CDR3 coding DNA: TGTGCCAGCAGCTCAAAAGCGGGAGGTACACCAGATACGCAGTATTTT. Its protein product is CASSSKAGGTPDTQYF.

The V and J genes are TRBV7-8 and TRBJ2-1; 8 bases align to TRBD2. In germline, CDR1 is SGHVS, CDR2 FQNEAQ. The CDR3 spans 17 residues. Losses at the gene ends were 0 bases for V and 5 bases for J; bases not matched to a gene: 9. The CDR3 region has the DNA TGTGCCAGCAGCTTAGCGCCAGCGGGAGTAATCGACAATGAGCAGTTCTTC. It specifies CASSLAPAGVIDNEQFF.

V usage is TRBV28 and J usage is TRBJ1-4; 11 bases are a match to TRBD1. Germline loops: CDR1 MDHEN, CDR2 SYDVKM. Trimming took 6 bases from V and 10 from J; bases not matched to a gene: 7. The CDR3 contains 14 residues. The chain's CDR3 is CASRSGTGGVKLFF. CDR3 coding DNA: TGTGCCAGCAGATCCGGGACAGGGGGGGTAAAACTGTTTTTT.

V and J are TRBV2 and TRBJ2-1; 9 bases line up with TRBD2. CDR3 length equals 14 residues. Germline trimming cut 8 bases from V and 6 bases from J; bases unmatched to any gene: 8. Germline CDR1 SNHLY, CDR2 FYNNEI. The CDR3 nucleotides are TGTGCCAGCCGTGGGACTAGCAGTGGCAATGAGCAGTTCTTC. Translating it yields CASRGTSSGNEQFF.

V usage is TRBV21-1 and J usage is TRBJ2-7; the DNA was not compared with TRBD2, the D call given in the table. TRBV21-1 is a pseudogene locus. CDR3 length: 16 residues. The DNA of the CDR3 is TGTGCCAGCAGCAAAGCAGGCCAGCGGGTTGCCTACGAGCAGTACTTC. This sequence encodes CASSKAGQRVAYEQYF.

The chain joins TRBV7-2 to TRBJ2-2, with 10 nucleotides matching TRBD2. The CDR3 covers 15 residues. The germline CDR1 and CDR2 sequences are SGHTA and FQGNSA. Trimming cost V 5 bases and J 7 bases; bases outside gene matches: 7. The CDR3, as DNA: TGTGCCAGCAGCCCGAGCGGGAGGGGGGACGGGGAGCTGTTTTTT. Its protein is CASSPSGRGDGELFF.

The chain couples TRBV28 to TRBJ1-4; 7 nucleotides match TRBD1. V was clipped by 5 bases and J by 8 bases; unmatched bases: 8. This CDR3 is 14 amino acids long. Per germline, CDR1 MDHEN and CDR2 SYDVKM. CDR3 bases: TGTGCCAGCAGTCTAACAGGGGTTGGGGAAAAACTGTTTTTT. It specifies CASSLTGVGEKLFF.

The CDR3 DNA sequence: TGTGCCAGCAGTTCGCACGAGGGGGTATATGGCTACACCTTC. Its protein product is CASSSHEGVYGYTF. The V call is TRBV27, the J call TRBJ1-2, with D possibly TRBD1 on 6 matching bases. Germline V gene sequence: CDR1 MNHEY, CDR2 SMNVEV (reference sequence). The CDR3 has 14 residues. V lost 4 bases, J lost 5 bases, and 14 bases lay in between.

The chain carries TRBV27 and TRBJ2-7, with D unclear. The CDR3 length is 12 residues. V was pared by 3 bases and J by 6 bases, with 9 bases between. Germline V gives CDR1 MNHEY, CDR2 SMNVEV (reference sequence). DNA of the CDR3: TGTGCCAGCAGTTTTGGTGGCAGCGAGCAGTACTTC. This gives the protein CASSFGGSEQYF.

This rearrangement joins TRBV14 to TRBJ2-7; 11 nucleotides match TRBD2. This CDR3 spans 15 amino acids. Per the germline V gene, CDR1 is SGHDN and CDR2 is FVKESK. The V and J ends lost 4 bases and 2 bases, in that order; junction bases with no gene match: 4. The CDR3 loop reads CASSRPGLAAYEQYF. CDR3 nucleotide sequence: TGTGCCAGCAGCCGACCGGGACTAGCGGCCTACGAGCAGTACTTC.

The chain joins TRBV6-4 to TRBJ2-1, with D tentatively TRBD2 (6 bases). This CDR3 has 14 residues. V lost 7 bases, J lost 7 bases, and 17 bases lay in between. Germline CDR1 reads MRHNA; CDR2 reads SNTAGT. CDR3 region: CASKFSGLPNEQFF. The CDR3, as DNA: TGTGCCAGCAAATTCTCGGGACTCCCAAATGAGCAGTTCTTC.

The V gene is TRBV9, the J gene TRBJ2-1, with D possibly being TRBD2 (6 bases). Trimming cost V 4 bases and J 5 bases, with 13 bases left between them. CDR1 is SGDLS, CDR2 YYNGEE, per germline. This CDR3 spans 14 amino acids. CDR3 protein: CASSWGTGNNEQFF. The CDR3 DNA is TGTGCCAGCAGCTGGGGGACTGGCAACAATGAGCAGTTCTTC. The variable domain in full, with the rest retrieved from reference TRBV9 and TRBJ2-1, is DSGVTQTPKHLITATGQRVTLRCSPRSGDLSVYWYQQSLDQGLQFLIQYYNGEERAKGNILERFSAQQFPDLHSELNLSSLELGDSALYFCASSWGTGNNEQFFGPGTRLTVL.

This chain uses TRBV9 with TRBJ2-3; no clear D gene. Trimming removed 2 bases at V and 0 bases at J, with 10 bases between. Per germline, CDR1 SGDLS and CDR2 YYNGEE. This CDR3 comprises 15 residues. CDR3 nucleotides: TGTGCCAGCAGCGTGGTTAGCAGTAGCACAGATACGCAGTATTTT. Translating gives CASSVVSSSTDTQYF.

This chain uses TRBV2 with TRBJ1-2; 8 bases map to TRBD1. The V gene's germline CDR1 is SNHLY and CDR2 FYNNEI. The CDR3 contains 14 residues. Trimming at V came to 2 bases and at J to 3 bases, leaving 2 bases not matched to a gene. The CDR3 DNA reads TGTGCCAGCAGTGAACAGGGGGCCGACTATGGCTACACCTTC. Its protein product is CASSEQGADYGYTF.

V usage is TRBV28 and J usage is TRBJ1-4; 7 bases are shared with TRBD1. Germline values: CDR1 MDHEN, CDR2 SYDVKM. The V segment lost 4 bases and the J segment 13 bases; nucleotides outside the gene matches: 21. The CDR3 has 17 residues. The CDR3 nucleotides read TGTGCCAGCAGTTCGATAACCCGGGACAGCTGGGGAGAGAGACTGTTTTTT. Its translation: CASSSITRDSWGERLFF.

The rearrangement uses TRBV29-1 and TRBJ1-5, with D unresolved. CDR1 and CDR2 (germline): SQVTM, ANQGSEA. With 7 bases removed from V and 9 bases from J, the gap between germline ends came to 13 bases. The CDR3 covers 11 residues. CDR3 loop: CSASLDGPQHF. The CDR3 nucleotides are TGCAGCGCAAGCCTCGATGGGCCCCAGCATTTT.

The gene calls are TRBV9 and TRBJ2-5; a possible D gene is TRBD1 (5 bases). V lost 0 bases to trimming and J lost 3 bases, with 9 bases between them. CDR3 length: 14 amino acids. Germline V gene sequence: CDR1 SGDLS, CDR2 YYNGEE. The CDR3 DNA reads as TGTGCCAGCAGCGTAGGACAGATCGAAGAGACCCAGTACTTC. Translating it yields CASSVGQIEETQYF. Looking up the rest from reference TRBV9 and TRBJ2-5 gives the full variable domain: DSGVTQTPKHLITATGQRVTLRCSPRSGDLSVYWYQQSLDQGLQFLIQYYNGEERAKGNILERFSAQQFPDLHSELNLSSLELGDSALYFCASSVGQIEETQYFGPGTRLLVL.

Concerning this clone itself: At one of its ends the junction is not consistent with the germline gene, which may arise from a read error. V usage is TRBV5-6 and J usage is TRBJ1-1, with D tentatively TRBD1 (5 bases). This CDR3 is 11 amino acids long. Germline values: CDR1 SGHDT, CDR2 YYEEEE. The CDR3 region has the DNA TGTGCCAGCCGTGGGGGGGACGACGCTGGCTTT. This codes for CASRGGDDAGF.

This clone was seen a handful of times. The rearrangement joins TRBV7-9 to TRBJ2-2, with 7 bases fitting TRBD2. CDR1 SEHNR and CDR2 FQNEAQ come from the germline V gene (reference sequence). The J segment lost 6 bases and the V segment lost 7 bases, leaving 14 bases of the junction unmatched. CDR3 length: 16 residues. In nucleotides, the CDR3 is TGTGCCAGCACCCTGAGGGGCGGGAGCCTCCCCGGGGAGCTGTTTTTT. Translation: CASTLRGGSLPGELFF.

The gene calls are TRBV5-1 and TRBJ1-3; TRBD1 might be the D (6 bases). This CDR3 spans 15 amino acids. V dropped 0 bases and J dropped 2 bases, with 9 bases sitting between them. CDR1 SGHRS and CDR2 YFSETQ come from the germline V gene. CDR3 nucleotides: TGCGCCAGCAGCTTGGGCGCAGGGGCTGGAAACACCATATATTTT. Encoded protein: CASSLGAGAGNTIYF.